This T cell receptor (beta chain) was sequenced in a study of blood T cells in healthy people across ages. Sample-barcoded 5' priming and a J-beta primer mix drove a second PCR of 7 to 11 cycles. From the 5' RACE reads, TCRdb called clonotypes with MiXCR, one entry per CDR3 protein. Among about a million distinct CDR3 sequences, about 51% were seen once, and the ten largest hold 20% to 25%. V lost 4 bases, J lost 7 bases, and 9 bases stayed unmatched. The CDR3 contains 14 residues. Looked up from germline, CDR1 is SGHRS and CDR2 is YFSETQ. Isolation of PBMCs gave at least 7 million cells per sample. The sample holds a few counts of this clonotype.

This chain uses TRBV5-1 with TRBJ2-5; TRBD2 matches at 8 bases. The clonotype comes from a woman aged 55 to 70 in good health. The sample taken for sequencing was blood. CDR3: CASSDGTRGLTQYF. Written as DNA, the CDR3 is TGCGCCAGCAGCGACGGGACTAGAGGATTGACCCAGTACTTC.